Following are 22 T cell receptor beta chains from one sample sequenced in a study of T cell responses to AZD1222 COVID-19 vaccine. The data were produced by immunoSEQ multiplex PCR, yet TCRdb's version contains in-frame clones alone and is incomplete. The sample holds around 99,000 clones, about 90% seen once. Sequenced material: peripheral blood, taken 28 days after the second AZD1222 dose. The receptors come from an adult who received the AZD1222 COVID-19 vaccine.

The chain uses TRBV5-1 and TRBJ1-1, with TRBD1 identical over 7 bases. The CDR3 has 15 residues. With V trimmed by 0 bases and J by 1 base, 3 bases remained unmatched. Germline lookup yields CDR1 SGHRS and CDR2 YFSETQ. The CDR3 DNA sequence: TGCGCCAGCAGCTTGGGACAGGGCCAGAACACTGAAGCTTTCTTT. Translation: CASSLGQGQNTEAFF.

This CDR3 reads CASSEPERGTGFYNEQFF. In DNA, the CDR3 is TGTGCCAGCAGTGAACCCGAGCGGGGGACAGGGTTTTACAATGAGCAGTTCTTC. This sequence joins TRBV25-1 and TRBJ2-1, with a tentative D call TRBD1 (9 bases). Germline-derived CDR1 and CDR2 are MGHDK and SYGVNS. The CDR3 consists of 18 residues. The ends were cut back, 2 bases at V and 4 bases at J, with 21 bases in the middle.

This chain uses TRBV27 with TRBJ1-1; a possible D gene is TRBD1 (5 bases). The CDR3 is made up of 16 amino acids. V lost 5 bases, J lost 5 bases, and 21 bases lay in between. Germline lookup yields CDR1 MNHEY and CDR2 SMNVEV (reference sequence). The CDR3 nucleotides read TGTGCCAGCAGTCACGCTTTAAGGGGCGTGGGTACTGAAGCTTTCTTT. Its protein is CASSHALRGVGTEAFF.

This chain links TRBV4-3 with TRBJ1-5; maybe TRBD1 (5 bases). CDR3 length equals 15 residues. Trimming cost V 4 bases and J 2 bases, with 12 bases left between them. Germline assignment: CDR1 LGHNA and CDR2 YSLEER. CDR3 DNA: TGCGCCAGCAGCCTGAGCCGGGGGGGCAATCAGCCCCAGCATTTT. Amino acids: CASSLSRGGNQPQHF.

This CDR3 reads CASSPTGRLGRRDSPLHF. The CDR3 bases are TGTGCCAGCAGCCCAACGGGTAGATTGGGGCGCCGGGATTCACCCCTCCACTTT. V usage is TRBV3-1 (or the pseudogene TRBV3-2) and J usage is TRBJ1-6, with a weak D call TRBD1 (5 bases). The CDR3 totals 18 residues. Germline CDR1 reads LGHDT; CDR2 reads YNNKEL (reference sequence). Trimming removed 4 bases at V and 8 bases at J, with 24 bases between.

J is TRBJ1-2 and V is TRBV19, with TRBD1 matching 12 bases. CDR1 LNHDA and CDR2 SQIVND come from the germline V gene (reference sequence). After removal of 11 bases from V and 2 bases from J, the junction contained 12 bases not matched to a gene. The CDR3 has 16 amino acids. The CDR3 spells CAAPLGQGATNYGYTF. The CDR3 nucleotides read TGTGCCGCTCCACTGGGACAGGGGGCAACAAACTATGGCTACACCTTC.

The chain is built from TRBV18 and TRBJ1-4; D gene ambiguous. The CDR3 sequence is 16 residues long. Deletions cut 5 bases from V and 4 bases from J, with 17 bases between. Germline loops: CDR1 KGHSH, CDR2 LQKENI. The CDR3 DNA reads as TGTGCCAGCTCAAGATCGACCTTAACAATTAATGAAAAACTGTTTTTT. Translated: CASSRSTLTINEKLFF.

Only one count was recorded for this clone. CDR3 loop: CASSWAEGKTDTQYF. The CDR3 DNA sequence: TGTGCCAGCAGCTGGGCGGAGGGGAAGACAGATACGCAGTATTTT. The V and J genes are TRBV9 and TRBJ2-3; a possible D gene is TRBD2 (6 bases). Trimming removed 4 bases from V and 3 bases from J, with 15 bases in between. Germline V lookup: CDR1 SGDLS, CDR2 YYNGEE. This CDR3 comprises 15 residues.

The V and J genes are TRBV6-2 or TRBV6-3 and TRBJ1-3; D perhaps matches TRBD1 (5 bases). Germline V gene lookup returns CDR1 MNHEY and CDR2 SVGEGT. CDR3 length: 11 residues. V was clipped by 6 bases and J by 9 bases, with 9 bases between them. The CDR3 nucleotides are TGTGCCAGCAGCCAGGGAGGCACCATATATTTT. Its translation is CASSQGGTIYF.

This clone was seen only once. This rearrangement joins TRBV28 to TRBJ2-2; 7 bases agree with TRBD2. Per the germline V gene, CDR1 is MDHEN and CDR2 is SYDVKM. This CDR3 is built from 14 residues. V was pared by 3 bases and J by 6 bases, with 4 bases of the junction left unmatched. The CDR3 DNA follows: TGTGCCAGCAGTTTCAGTGGGAGGGCCGGGGAGCTGTTTTTT. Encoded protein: CASSFSGRAGELFF.

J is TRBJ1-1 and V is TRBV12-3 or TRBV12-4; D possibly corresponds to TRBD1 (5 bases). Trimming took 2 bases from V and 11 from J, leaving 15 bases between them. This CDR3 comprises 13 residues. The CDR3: CASSLMRGWEAFF. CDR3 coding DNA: TGTGCCAGCAGTTTAATGAGGGGCTGGGAGGCTTTCTTT.

CDR3 bases: TGTGCCAGCAGCGTAGATTTTGGCAGGCCCCACACTGAAGCTTTCTTT. Translated: CASSVDFGRPHTEAFF. This chain uses TRBV9 with TRBJ1-1, with D unresolved. CDR3 length: 16 amino acids. The V gene lost 0 bases and the J gene lost 3 bases, with 15 bases spanning the gap. The V gene's germline CDR1 is SGDLS and CDR2 YYNGEE.

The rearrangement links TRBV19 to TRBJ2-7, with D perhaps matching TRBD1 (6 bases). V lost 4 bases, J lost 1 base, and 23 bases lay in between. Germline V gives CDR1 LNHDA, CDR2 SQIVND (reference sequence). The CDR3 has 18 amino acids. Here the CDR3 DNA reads TGTGCCAGTAGTACCGCTCCAGGGGACGCTACCCATTCCTACGAGCAGTACTTC. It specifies CASSTAPGDATHSYEQYF.

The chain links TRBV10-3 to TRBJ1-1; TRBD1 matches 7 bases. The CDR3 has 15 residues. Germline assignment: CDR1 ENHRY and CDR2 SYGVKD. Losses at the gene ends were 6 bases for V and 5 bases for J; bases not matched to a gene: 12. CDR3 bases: TGTGCCATCAGGGGGGGTACAGGGGCCGGGACTGAAGCTTTCTTT. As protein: CAIRGGTGAGTEAFF.

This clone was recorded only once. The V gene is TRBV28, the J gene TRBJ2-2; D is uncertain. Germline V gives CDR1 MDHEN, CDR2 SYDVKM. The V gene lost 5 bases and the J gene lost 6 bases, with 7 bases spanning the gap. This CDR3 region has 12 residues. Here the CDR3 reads CASSIPPGELFF. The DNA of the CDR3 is TGTGCCAGCAGTATTCCTCCCGGGGAGCTGTTTTTT.

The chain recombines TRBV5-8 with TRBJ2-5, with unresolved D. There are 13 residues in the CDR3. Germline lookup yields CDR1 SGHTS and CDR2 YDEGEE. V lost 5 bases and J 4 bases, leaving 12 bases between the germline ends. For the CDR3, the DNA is TGTGCCAGCAGGGCCAGGCCGGGAGAGACCCAGTACTTC. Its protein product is CASRARPGETQYF.

In nucleotides, the CDR3 is TGTGCCAGCAGTGGTAGGGTTTACGAGCAGTACTTC. Its protein product is CASSGRVYEQYF. The chain employs TRBV25-1 and TRBJ2-7, with D hard to call. Germline V gives CDR1 MGHDK, CDR2 SYGVNS. CDR3 length equals 12 residues. The V and J ends lost 4 bases and 4 bases respectively, with 8 bases between them.

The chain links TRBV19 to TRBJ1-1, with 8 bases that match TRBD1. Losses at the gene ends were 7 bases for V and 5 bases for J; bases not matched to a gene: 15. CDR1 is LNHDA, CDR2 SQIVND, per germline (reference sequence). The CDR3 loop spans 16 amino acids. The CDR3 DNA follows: TGTGCCAGTACCAGGACAGGGAAAAGGTATGGGACTGAAGCTTTCTTT. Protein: CASTRTGKRYGTEAFF.

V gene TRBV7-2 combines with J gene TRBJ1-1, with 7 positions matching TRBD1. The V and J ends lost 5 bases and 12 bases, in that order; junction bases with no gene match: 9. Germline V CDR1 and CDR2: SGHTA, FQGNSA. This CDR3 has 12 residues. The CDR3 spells CASSKTRDRTFF. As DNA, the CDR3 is TGTGCCAGCAGCAAAACCCGGGACAGAACTTTCTTT.

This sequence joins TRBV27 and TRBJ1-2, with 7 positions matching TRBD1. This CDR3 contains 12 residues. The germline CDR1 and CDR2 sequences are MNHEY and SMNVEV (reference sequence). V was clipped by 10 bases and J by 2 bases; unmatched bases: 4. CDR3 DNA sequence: TGTGCCACCGCGACAGGGAACTATGGCTACACCTTC. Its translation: CATATGNYGYTF.

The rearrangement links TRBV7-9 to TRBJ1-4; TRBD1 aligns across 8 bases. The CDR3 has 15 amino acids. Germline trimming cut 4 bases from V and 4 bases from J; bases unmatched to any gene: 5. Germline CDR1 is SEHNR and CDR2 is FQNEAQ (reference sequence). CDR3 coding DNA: TGTGCCAGCAGCTCTCCGACAGGGGTTAATGAAAAACTGTTTTTT. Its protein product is CASSSPTGVNEKLFF.

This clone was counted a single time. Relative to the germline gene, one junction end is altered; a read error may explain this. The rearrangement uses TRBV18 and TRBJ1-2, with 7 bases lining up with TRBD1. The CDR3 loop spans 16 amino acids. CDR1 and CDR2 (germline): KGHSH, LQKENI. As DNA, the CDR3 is TGTGCCAGCTCCCCACGACAGAGACAGGGCCACTATGGCTACACCTTC. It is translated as CASSPRQRQGHYGYTF.